These 5 T cell receptor beta chains were all obtained from the same sample, sequenced in a study of glioma-infiltrating T cells after dendritic cell vaccination. Time point meaning: after dendritic cell vaccination, including at tumor progression/relapse. The repertoire was sequenced with immunoSEQ multiplex PCR; TCRdb's copy has only in-frame clones and lacks some. The data show tens of thousands of clones, about four fifths seen once. Sequenced here: blood, sampled after dendritic cell vaccination. Source of these receptors: a human donor with glioblastoma.

V is TRBV7-3 and J is TRBJ1-2, with D unclear. The CDR3 loop spans 15 amino acids. The germline V and J ends were trimmed by 5 bases and 5 bases, with 18 bases remaining between them. Germline V gene data show CDR1 as SGHTA and CDR2 as FQGTGA. The CDR3 loop is CASSPTAGVSYGYTF. The CDR3 region has the DNA TGTGCCAGCAGCCCAACCGCGGGTGTCTCGTATGGCTACACCTTC.

In its sample, this clone was seen a few times. The chain employs TRBV19 and TRBJ2-7; 10 bases line up with TRBD1. V shed 6 bases and J 5 bases; nucleotides not matched to a gene: 13. Per germline, CDR1 LNHDA and CDR2 SQIVND (reference sequence). The CDR3 covers 16 residues. CDR3 sequence reads: CASRGGEGTGENEQYF. The CDR3 region has the DNA TGTGCCAGTAGGGGGGGCGAAGGGACAGGGGAGAACGAGCAGTACTTC.

V gene TRBV7-3 combines with J gene TRBJ2-1; D might be TRBD2 (6 bases). Looked up from germline, CDR1 is SGHTA and CDR2 is FQGTGA. The CDR3 runs to 16 residues. Trimming cost V 5 bases and J 9 bases, with 23 bases left between them. CDR3 region: CASSVMDMTLGGEQFF. The CDR3 DNA sequence: TGTGCCAGCAGCGTAATGGACATGACCCTGGGGGGTGAGCAGTTCTTC.

This chain uses TRBV9 with TRBJ2-2; no clear D. Per the germline V gene, CDR1 is SGDLS and CDR2 is YYNGEE. Deletions cut 3 bases from V and 0 bases from J, with 12 bases between. This CDR3 is 16 amino acids long. Here the CDR3 DNA reads TGTGCCAGCAGCGCCCGCATGGCCTCGAACACCGGGGAGCTGTTTTTT. Residues: CASSARMASNTGELFF.

This clone has just a few counts. J is TRBJ1-6 and V is TRBV7-9, with D perhaps TRBD1 (5 bases). Between the trimmed V and J ends, which lost 5 bases and 13 bases, there was a span of 18 bases. Per germline, CDR1 SEHNR and CDR2 FQNEAQ (reference sequence). The CDR3 is 14 amino acids. In DNA, the CDR3 is TGTGCCAGCAGCCCCCTGGTTCAGGGTAGCCCCCTCCACTTT. Protein: CASSPLVQGSPLHF.